The sequence of this T cell receptor (beta chain) was determined in a study of blood T cell repertoires in COVID-19. Study overall: Samples came from the United States, Italy and Spain, spanning acute and convalescent COVID-19.

Trimming cost V 0 bases and J 5 bases, with 11 bases left between them. This CDR3 region has 15 residues. Germline V gene sequence: CDR1 SGHRS, CDR2 YFSETQ. TCRdb keeps only in-frame clones here, not all; method: immunoSEQ multiplex PCR. This sample has roughly 120,000 clones, with about 82% found just once. The receptor's source is a human donor in a cohort sampled during active COVID-19. What was sequenced was peripheral blood. The chain is built from TRBV5-1 and TRBJ2-2; D is possibly TRBD2 (5 bases). CDR3 region: CASSLVSGPTGELFF. The CDR3 nucleotides are TGCGCCAGCAGCTTGGTAAGCGGTCCGACCGGGGAGCTGTTTTTT.